This TCR beta chain derives from a study of T-cell reconstitution after alpha-beta-depleted transplantation in children. There are 16 residues in the CDR3. J was trimmed by 2 bases and V by 6 bases; bases with no gene match: 10. Unique molecular identifiers were incorporated into the prepared TCRbeta library. TCRdb re-derived calls from the PCR reads in MiXCR, one entry per CDR3 protein. The data hold hundreds of thousands of distinct CDR3 sequences, with approximately 24% observed a single time. This TCR came from a female patient aged 2 to 10 who had a stem cell transplant for congenital amegakaryocytic thrombocytopenia, so the T cells may come from the graft donor. The sample here was PBMCs, mostly from graft donor cells, taken 360 days after TCRalphabeta/CD19-depleted stem cell transplant. The rearrangement uses TRBV12-3 or TRBV12-4 and TRBJ2-3, with 8 bases aligning to TRBD2. The DNA of the CDR3 is TGTGCCAGCAGCTCAAGGACTAGCAGAATCACAGATACGCAGTATTTT. Translated: CASSSRTSRITDTQYF.